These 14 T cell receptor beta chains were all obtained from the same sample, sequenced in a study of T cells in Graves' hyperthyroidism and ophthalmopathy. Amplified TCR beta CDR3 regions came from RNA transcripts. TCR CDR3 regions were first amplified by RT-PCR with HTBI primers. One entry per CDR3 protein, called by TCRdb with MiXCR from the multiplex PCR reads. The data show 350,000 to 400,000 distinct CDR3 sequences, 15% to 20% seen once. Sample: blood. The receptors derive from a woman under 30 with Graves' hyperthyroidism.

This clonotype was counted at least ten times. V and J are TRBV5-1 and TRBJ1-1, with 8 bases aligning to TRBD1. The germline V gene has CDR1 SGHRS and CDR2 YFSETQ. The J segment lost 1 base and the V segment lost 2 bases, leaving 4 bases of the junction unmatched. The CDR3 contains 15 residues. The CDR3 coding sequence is TGCGCCAGCAGCTTTCATGGACAGGGGAACACTGAAGCTTTCTTT. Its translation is CASSFHGQGNTEAFF.

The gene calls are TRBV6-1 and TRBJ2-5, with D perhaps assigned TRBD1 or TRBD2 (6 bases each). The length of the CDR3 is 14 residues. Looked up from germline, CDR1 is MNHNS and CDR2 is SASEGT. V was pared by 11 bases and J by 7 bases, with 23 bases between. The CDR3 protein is CAWSTRGGTLTQYF. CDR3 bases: TGTGCCTGGAGCACCCGAGGGGGGACCTTGACCCAGTACTTC.

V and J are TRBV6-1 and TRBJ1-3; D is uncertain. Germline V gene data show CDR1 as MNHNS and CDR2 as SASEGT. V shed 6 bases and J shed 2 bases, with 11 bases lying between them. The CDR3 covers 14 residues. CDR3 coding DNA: TGTGCCAGCAGACCCGATGCAGCTGGAAACACCATATATTTT. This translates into CASRPDAAGNTIYF.

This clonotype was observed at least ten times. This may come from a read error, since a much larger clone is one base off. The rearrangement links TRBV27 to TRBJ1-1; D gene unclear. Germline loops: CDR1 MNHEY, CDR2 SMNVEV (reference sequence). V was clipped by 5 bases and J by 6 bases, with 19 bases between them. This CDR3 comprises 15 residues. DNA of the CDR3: TGTGCCAGCAGTCCGACGACAACCCGGAGTCCTGAAGCTTTCTTT. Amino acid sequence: CASSPTTTRSPEAFF.

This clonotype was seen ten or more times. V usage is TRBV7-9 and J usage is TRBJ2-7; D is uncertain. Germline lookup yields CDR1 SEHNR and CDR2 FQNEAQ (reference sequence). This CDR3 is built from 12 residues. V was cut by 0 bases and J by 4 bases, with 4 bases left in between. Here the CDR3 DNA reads TGTGCCAGCAGCTTAGCGAATTACGAGCAGTACTTC. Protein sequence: CASSLANYEQYF. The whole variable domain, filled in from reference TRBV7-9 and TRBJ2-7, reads DTGVSQNPRHKITKRGQNVTFRCDPISEHNRLYWYRQTLGQGPEFLTYFQNEAQLEKSRLLSDRFSAERPKGSFSTLEIQRTEQGDSAMYLCASSLANYEQYFGPGTRLTVT.

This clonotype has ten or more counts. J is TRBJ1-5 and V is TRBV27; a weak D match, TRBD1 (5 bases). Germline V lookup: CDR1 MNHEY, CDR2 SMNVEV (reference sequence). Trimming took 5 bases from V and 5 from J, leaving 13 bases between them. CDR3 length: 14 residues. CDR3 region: CASSLIGHHQPQHF. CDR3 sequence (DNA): TGTGCCAGCAGTCTTATAGGACACCATCAGCCCCAGCATTTT.

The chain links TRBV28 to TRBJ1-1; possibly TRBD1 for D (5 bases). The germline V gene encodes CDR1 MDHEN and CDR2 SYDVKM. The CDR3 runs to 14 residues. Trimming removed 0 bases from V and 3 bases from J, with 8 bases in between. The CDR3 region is CASSLWKGHTEAFF. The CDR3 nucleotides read TGTGCCAGCAGTTTATGGAAGGGACACACTGAAGCTTTCTTT.

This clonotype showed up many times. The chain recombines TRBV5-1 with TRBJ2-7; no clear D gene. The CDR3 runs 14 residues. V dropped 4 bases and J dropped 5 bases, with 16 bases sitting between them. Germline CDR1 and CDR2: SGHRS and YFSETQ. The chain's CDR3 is CASSPSRLRDEQYF. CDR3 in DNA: TGCGCCAGCAGCCCCAGCAGACTTCGGGACGAGCAGTACTTC.

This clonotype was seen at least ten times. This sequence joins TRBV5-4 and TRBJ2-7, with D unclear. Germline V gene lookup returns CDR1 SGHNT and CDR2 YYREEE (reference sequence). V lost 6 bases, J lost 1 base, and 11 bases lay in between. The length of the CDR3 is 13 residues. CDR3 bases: TGTGCCAGCAACGACTGGGGATCCTACGAGCAGTACTTC. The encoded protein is CASNDWGSYEQYF.

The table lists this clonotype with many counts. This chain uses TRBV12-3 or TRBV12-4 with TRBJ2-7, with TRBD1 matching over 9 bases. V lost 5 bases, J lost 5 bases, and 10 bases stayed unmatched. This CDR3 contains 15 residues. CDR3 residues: CASSETGTGLNEQYF. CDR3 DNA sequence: TGTGCCAGCAGTGAGACGGGGACAGGGCTAAACGAGCAGTACTTC.

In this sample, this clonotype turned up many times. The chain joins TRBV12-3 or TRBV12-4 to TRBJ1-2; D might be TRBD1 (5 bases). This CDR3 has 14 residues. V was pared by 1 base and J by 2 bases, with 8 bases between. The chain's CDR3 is CASSLEGRNYGYTF. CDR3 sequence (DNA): TGTGCCAGCAGTTTAGAGGGGCGAAACTATGGCTACACCTTC.

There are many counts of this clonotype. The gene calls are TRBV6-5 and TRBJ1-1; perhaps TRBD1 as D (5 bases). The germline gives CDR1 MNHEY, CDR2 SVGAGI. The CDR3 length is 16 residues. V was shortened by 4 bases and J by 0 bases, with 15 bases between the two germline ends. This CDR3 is CASSFSGWGMNTEAFF. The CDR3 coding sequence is TGTGCCAGCAGTTTTTCGGGGTGGGGCATGAACACTGAAGCTTTCTTT.

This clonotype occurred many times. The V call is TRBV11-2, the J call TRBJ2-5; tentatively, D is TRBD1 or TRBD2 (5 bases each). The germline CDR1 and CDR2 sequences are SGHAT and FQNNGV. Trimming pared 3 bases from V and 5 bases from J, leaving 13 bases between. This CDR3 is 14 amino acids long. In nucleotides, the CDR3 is TGTGCCAGCAGCTTCGATATGTGGGGGGAGACCCAGTACTTC. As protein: CASSFDMWGETQYF.

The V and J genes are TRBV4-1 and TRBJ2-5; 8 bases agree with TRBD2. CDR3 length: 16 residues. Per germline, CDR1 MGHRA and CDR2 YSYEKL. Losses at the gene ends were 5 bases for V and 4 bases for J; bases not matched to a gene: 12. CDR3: CASSKGNGGAPETQYF. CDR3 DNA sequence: TGCGCCAGCAGCAAAGGGAACGGGGGGGCCCCAGAGACCCAGTACTTC.